Included here is one T cell receptor beta chain sequence, with context. This record comes from a study of T cells after somatic rescue of genetic block. Profiling relied on immunoSEQ multiplex PCR, and the TCRdb table lists in-frame clones only, not all of them. The table includes more than 13,000 clones, approximately 79% detected once. There are 14 residues in the CDR3. From germline, CDR1 is SGHRS and CDR2 YFSETQ. V was cut by 4 bases and J by 6 bases, with 14 bases left in between. The receptor was derived from a boy younger than 18. The chain combines TRBV5-1 with TRBJ2-1; D tentatively fits TRBD1 or TRBD2 (5 bases each). The sequencing input was peripheral blood mononuclear cells (PBMCs). CDR3 region: CASSVGPAGNEQFF. CDR3 sequence (DNA): TGCGCCAGCAGCGTGGGACCTGCCGGCAATGAGCAGTTCTTC.